A selection of T cell receptor beta chains follows, all from one sample in a study of PD-1 blockade in classical Hodgkin lymphoma. The repertoire was sequenced with immunoSEQ multiplex PCR; TCRdb's copy has only in-frame clones and lacks some. The data contain more than 50,000 clones, 71% of them seen just once; the ten biggest clones take up approximately 9.9%. The source material was peripheral blood mononuclear cells (PBMCs), sampled before the second cycle of nivolumab. Source of these receptors: a human donor with classical Hodgkin lymphoma. CDR3s include the opening cysteine and the closing phenylalanine or tryptophan. D genes are given only for firm matches. Clone size is shown for a subset of rows, as once, few, many or a class of expanded clone.

len,v_gene,j_gene,d_gene,abundance,CDR3nt,CDR3aa
11,TRBV7-6,TRBJ2-7,-,-,TGTGCCAGCAGCGGTTCCGCCGAGCAGTACTTC,CASSGSAEQYF
13,TRBV2,TRBJ1-1,-,-,TGTGCCAGCACAGTCCTCCCAGGCACTGAAGCTTTCTTT,CASTVLPGTEAFF
13,TRBV7-3,TRBJ2-7,TRBD1,-,TGTGCCAGCAGCTCTGGACAGGGGGGCGAGCAGTACTTC,CASSSGQGGEQYF
13,TRBV6-1,TRBJ2-2,-,-,TGTGCCACATGGGCAGGGGAAACCGGGGAGCTGTTTTTT,CATWAGETGELFF
16,TRBV4-1,TRBJ2-7,TRBD2,-,TGCGCCAGCAGCCAAGCAGCGGGAGTAGCCCTCTACGAGCAGTACTTC,CASSQAAGVALYEQYF
11,TRBV30,TRBJ2-7,-,-,TGTGCCTCCGCCCGGATGAACGAGCAGTACTTC,CASARMNEQYF
15,TRBV5-1,TRBJ2-5,-,-,TGCGCCAGCAGCCCGGGTCGGGCAGGGCAAGAGACCCAGTACTTC,CASSPGRAGQETQYF
13,TRBV5-1,TRBJ1-1,-,-,TGCGCCAGCAGCTTGGGTGGGGCCGCTGAAGCTTTCTTT,CASSLGGAAEAFF
14,TRBV30,TRBJ1-2,-,-,TGTGCCTGGGGGGGCGGGGGGACCATCTATGGCTACACCTTC,CAWGGGGTIYGYTF
15,TRBV11-3,TRBJ1-2,TRBD1,-,TGTGCCAGCAGATTCCGGGACAGGGGTCCCTATGGCTACACCTTC,CASRFRDRGPYGYTF
12,TRBV29-1,TRBJ1-2,-,-,TGCAGCGTTGAAGTTTTGACGGGAGGCTACACCTTC,CSVEVLTGGYTF
15,TRBV30,TRBJ1-2,-,-,TGTGCCTGGGGGGACGGAGCAATCATGAACTATGGCTACACCTTC,CAWGDGAIMNYGYTF
16,TRBV5-4,TRBJ2-3,TRBD2,-,TGTGCCAGCAGCTTGACTAGCGGGAGTGGGGCAGATACGCAGTATTTT,CASSLTSGSGADTQYF
14,TRBV11-2,TRBJ1-4,TRBD1,-,TGTGCCAGCAGCTTGGACAGGGCTGTGGAAAAACTGTTTTTT,CASSLDRAVEKLFF
14,TRBV19,TRBJ1-2,-,-,TGTGCCAGTAGTATACTTGGAGAGTACTATGGCTACACCTTC,CASSILGEYYGYTF
13,TRBV5-8,TRBJ2-5,-,-,TGTGCCAGCAGCCCCGGGCCTCAAGAGACCCAGTACTTC,CASSPGPQETQYF
12,TRBV5-1,TRBJ1-1,-,-,TGCGCTAGTAGAGAGGAGGGTACTGAAGCTTTCTTT,CASREEGTEAFF
17,TRBV9,TRBJ2-2,-,-,TGTGCCAGCAGCTTAGGGGGGAAACAGGCGAACACCGGGGAGCTGTTTTTT,CASSLGGKQANTGELFF
15,TRBV15,TRBJ1-6,-,-,TGTGCCACCAGCAGGGACCGACTGGACAGTTCGCCCCTCCACTTT,CATSRDRLDSSPLHF
15,TRBV6-5,TRBJ2-7,-,-,TGTGCCAGCAGACCTCCAGGGTTCCAGTCCTACGAGCAGTACTTC,CASRPPGFQSYEQYF
13,TRBV6-5,TRBJ1-2,TRBD1,-,TGTGCCAGCAGAAGACAGGGTGGATATGGCTACACCTTC,CASRRQGGYGYTF
13,TRBV5-1,TRBJ1-2,-,few,TGCGCCAGCAGCTTGTTGGGGGATATCAGCTACACCTTC,CASSLLGDISYTF
13,TRBV6-5,TRBJ1-1,-,-,TGTGCCAGCAGGCTGGCGGTAAACACTGAAGCTTTCTTT,CASRLAVNTEAFF
13,TRBV19,TRBJ2-3,-,-,TGTGCCAGTACCAAGGCTAGCACAGATACGCAGTATTTT,CASTKASTDTQYF
13,TRBV5-1,TRBJ2-7,-,-,TGCGCCAGCAGCTTGGCGGGTAGGAACGAGCAGTACTTC,CASSLAGRNEQYF
14,TRBV9,TRBJ2-7,-,-,TGTGCCAGCAGCGTAGGATCAAGCTCCTACGAGCAGTACTTC,CASSVGSSSYEQYF
19,TRBV7-8,TRBJ2-3,TRBD1,few,TGTGCCAGCAGCCCCGGGACAGGGGGCAGGGGTAGGGTTGCAGATACGCAGTATTTT,CASSPGTGGRGRVADTQYF
15,TRBV5-6,TRBJ2-1,-,-,TGTGCCAGCAGCTTGGAGGGGCCCATCCTCGATGAGCAGTTCTTC,CASSLEGPILDEQFF
13,TRBV11-2,TRBJ2-3,-,-,TGTGCCGGGGGGAATTTTCCCACAGATACGCAGTATTTT,CAGGNFPTDTQYF
21,TRBV21-1,TRBJ1-2,-,-,TGTGCCAGCTTTTCGATCTTCTCGGGGAGGCAGGGGGAAAGTTATAACTATGGCTACACCTTC,CASFSIFSGRQGESYNYGYTF
14,TRBV27,TRBJ2-1,-,-,TGTGCCAGCAGTTTAATTGGTCCGGATAATGAGCAGTTCTTC,CASSLIGPDNEQFF
12,TRBV6-6,TRBJ1-2,TRBD1,-,TGTGCCAGCAGGGACAGGGCAAATGGCTACACCTTC,CASRDRANGYTF
17,TRBV19,TRBJ2-3,TRBD2,-,TGTGCCAGTAGTATATGGACTAGCGGGGGGGCAACAGATACGCAGTATTTT,CASSIWTSGGATDTQYF
17,TRBV13,TRBJ2-1,TRBD2,few,TGTGCCAGCAGACAAATTAAGCGGGGGGTCTCTAACAATGAGCAGTTCTTC,CASRQIKRGVSNNEQFF
16,TRBV7-6,TRBJ2-2,TRBD2,-,TGTGCCAGCAGCGCCGGGAGCGGGAGGCACACCGGGGAGCTGTTTTTT,CASSAGSGRHTGELFF
16,TRBV7-3,TRBJ2-3,TRBD2,-,TGTGCCAGCAGCTCGACTAGCGGGGGGGCGAAAGATACGCAGTATTTT,CASSSTSGGAKDTQYF
16,TRBV6-6,TRBJ1-3,-,-,TGTGCCAGCAGTTACTTAATCGGCTCCTCTGGAAACACCATATATTTT,CASSYLIGSSGNTIYF
14,TRBV11-2,TRBJ2-7,-,-,TGTGCCAGCATTGGAAGGCGCTACAGCTACGAGCAGTACTTC,CASIGRRYSYEQYF
15,TRBV7-2,TRBJ1-3,-,-,TGTGCCAGCAGCTTACAGGGATCCTCTGGAAACACCATATATTTT,CASSLQGSSGNTIYF
14,TRBV30,TRBJ2-5,-,-,TGTGCCTGGAGTGTGGGGGGTTTCGGAGAGACCCAGTACTTC,CAWSVGGFGETQYF
13,TRBV7-9,TRBJ1-1,-,few,TGTGCCAGCAGCTTCCGAGGGAACACTGAAGCTTTCTTT,CASSFRGNTEAFF
15,TRBV27,TRBJ2-1,-,-,TGTGCCAGCGGACCCCCTTGGACAGCTTACAATGAGCAGTTCTTC,CASGPPWTAYNEQFF
14,TRBV9,TRBJ2-2,-,-,TGTGCCAGCAGCGTAGTGGGGGATCCCGGGGAGCTGTTTTTT,CASSVVGDPGELFF
15,TRBV27,TRBJ1-2,-,-,TGTGCCAGCAGTTTATCCGGGGGGTACGGGTCCGGCTACACCTTC,CASSLSGGYGSGYTF
14,TRBV30,TRBJ2-3,-,-,TGTGCCTGGAGTGTAGGGGGAGGGGCAGATACGCAGTATTTT,CAWSVGGGADTQYF
14,TRBV27,TRBJ2-7,-,-,TGTGCCAGCAGTGCCATAGGGGGCTCCTACGAGCAGTACTTC,CASSAIGGSYEQYF
13,TRBV4-1,TRBJ2-1,-,-,TGCGCCAGCAGCTTGGGGGGATACAATGAGCAGTTCTTC,CASSLGGYNEQFF
16,TRBV7-2,TRBJ2-7,TRBD2,-,TGTGCCAGCAGCTTAGCGAGCGGGATGGACTCCTACGAGCAGTACTTC,CASSLASGMDSYEQYF
15,TRBV7-9,TRBJ1-2,-,-,TGTGCCAGCAGCCTACCAGCGGGTGGGGCGGAGGGCTACACCTTC,CASSLPAGGAEGYTF
14,TRBV6-5,TRBJ1-2,-,-,TGTGCCAGCAGTCCTAGGACCGCCGCCTATGGCTACACCTTC,CASSPRTAAYGYTF
14,TRBV15,TRBJ1-1,-,-,TGTGCCACCAGCAGCGACAGTTTGAACACTGAAGCTTTCTTT,CATSSDSLNTEAFF
14,TRBV5-4,TRBJ1-4,-,many,TGTGCCAGCAGCTCGGACAGAACTAATGAAAAACTGTTTTTT,CASSSDRTNEKLFF
13,TRBV19,TRBJ1-1,TRBD1,few,TGTGCCAGTTCGACAGGGCGGAACACTGAAGCTTTCTTT,CASSTGRNTEAFF
15,TRBV6-5,TRBJ1-5,TRBD1,-,TGTGCCAGCAGTCCACAGGGGGTCGGGAATCAGCCCCAGCATTTT,CASSPQGVGNQPQHF
14,TRBV28,TRBJ1-5,-,-,TGTGCCAGCATACCTGGCAGGTCTAATCAGCCCCAGCATTTT,CASIPGRSNQPQHF
14,TRBV29-1,TRBJ2-7,-,many,TGCAGCGTTGAGGGGGGAGGCAGCTCCTACGAGCAGTACTTC,CSVEGGGSSYEQYF
15,TRBV28,TRBJ1-5,TRBD1,few,TGTGCCAGCAGTTTTGCAGGGGGTGGAAATCAGCCCCAGCATTTT,CASSFAGGGNQPQHF
13,TRBV7-9,TRBJ1-5,-,-,TGTGCCAGCAGCCCTATTGGTAATCAGCCCCAGCATTTT,CASSPIGNQPQHF
11,TRBV20-1,TRBJ1-3,-,-,TGCAGTGCTCTCTTCGGAAACACCATATATTTT,CSALFGNTIYF
14,TRBV19,TRBJ2-1,-,-,TGTGCCAGTAGTCCCCTCGGTCCCTACAATGAGCAGTTCTTC,CASSPLGPYNEQFF